The sequence of this TCR beta chain was determined in a study of T cell responses to AZD1222 COVID-19 vaccine. Measured with immunoSEQ multiplex PCR; TCRdb has only the in-frame clones, and not every one. This table holds 140,000 to 150,000 clones, approximately 92% found once. The CDR3 has 15 residues. CDR1 SEHNR and CDR2 FQNEAQ come from the germline V gene (reference sequence). V lost 3 bases to trimming and J lost 6 bases, with 15 bases between them. Study-wide findings and caveats: Reports say nearly half of spike-specific TCRs go after unmutated variant regions. Across the whole spike, CD4 TCRs peaked at regions 160-218 and 743-854.

Worth noting for this clone: Antigen unknown.

Sample: peripheral blood, taken 28 days after the second AZD1222 dose. The J gene is TRBJ2-1, the V gene TRBV7-9; possibly TRBD2 for D (6 bases). The source of this sequence is an adult who received the AZD1222 COVID-19 vaccine. CDR3 sequence reads: CASSFGGGSVNEQFF. In DNA form, the CDR3 reads TGTGCCAGCAGCTTTGGTGGGGGGAGCGTCAATGAGCAGTTCTTC.